These 18 T cell receptor beta chains originate from one sample sequenced in a study of blood T cell repertoires in COVID-19. The method was immunoSEQ multiplex PCR; TCRdb's version includes in-frame clones alone and lacks a portion of them. The sample shows more than 110,000 clones, around 87% of them seen only once. The sequenced sample was peripheral blood. These receptors were collected from a woman aged 40 to 55 with acute or convalescent COVID-19.

The genes are TRBV19 and TRBJ1-2; 8 bases line up with TRBD1. The germline CDR1 and CDR2 sequences are LNHDA and SQIVND (reference sequence). The CDR3 is 14 amino acids. The junction had 9 bases not matched to a gene; V was cut back by 5 bases and J by 7 bases. CDR3 nucleotide sequence: TGTGCCAGTAGTCTCAACAGGGGGGAAGGTGGCTACACCTTC. Residues: CASSLNRGEGGYTF.

V gene TRBV7-9 combines with J gene TRBJ2-5; TRBD2 might be the D (6 bases). CDR1 and CDR2 from the germline V gene are SEHNR and FQNEAQ (reference sequence). The CDR3 extends over 17 amino acids. Trimming cost V 0 bases and J 2 bases, with 16 bases left between them. The CDR3 nucleotides are TGTGCCAGCAGCTTAGCGGGGTGGGTAGCGGCGCAAGAGACCCAGTACTTC. It translates to CASSLAGWVAAQETQYF.

V is TRBV5-1 and J is TRBJ2-5, with D possibly matching TRBD1 (6 bases). There are 13 residues in the CDR3. The V gene lost 5 bases and the J gene lost 6 bases, with 14 bases spanning the gap. Germline CDR1 is SGHRS and CDR2 is YFSETQ. CDR3 protein: CASSSTGWQTQYF. Written as DNA, the CDR3 is TGCGCCAGCAGTTCTACAGGGTGGCAGACCCAGTACTTC.

The genes are TRBV9 and TRBJ1-2; 8 bases fit TRBD1. Germline V lookup: CDR1 SGDLS, CDR2 YYNGEE. The J segment lost 3 bases and the V segment lost 4 bases, leaving 8 bases of the junction unmatched. The CDR3 extends over 15 amino acids. The CDR3 region is CASSPGQGADYGYTF. As DNA, the CDR3 is TGTGCCAGCAGCCCTGGGCAGGGGGCGGACTATGGCTACACCTTC.

The chain links TRBV24-1 to TRBJ1-1; tentatively, D is TRBD1 (6 bases). The V gene lost 4 bases and the J gene lost 6 bases, with 11 bases spanning the gap. Germline CDR1 is KGHDR and CDR2 is SFDVKD. CDR3 length equals 13 residues. In DNA, the CDR3 is TGTGCCACCAGTGACGCAGGGGTAGCTGAAGCTTTCTTT. It yields the protein CATSDAGVAEAFF.

J is TRBJ2-1 and V is TRBV9, with TRBD2 matching over 12 bases. J lost 6 bases, V lost 4 bases, and 11 bases had no gene match. Germline CDR1 SGDLS, CDR2 YYNGEE. This CDR3 is built from 17 residues. The CDR3 DNA is TGTGCCAGCAGCCCCAGTGGGCTAGCGGGGGGGTTCAATGAGCAGTTCTTC. Its translation is CASSPSGLAGGFNEQFF.

The J gene is TRBJ2-5, the V gene TRBV18; weak D call: TRBD2 (6 bases). This CDR3 is built from 13 residues. Germline loops: CDR1 KGHSH, CDR2 LQKENI. Deletions cut 3 bases from V and 4 bases from J, with 9 bases between. As DNA, the CDR3 is TGTGCCAGCTCACCGGGTAGCGGAGAGACCCAGTACTTC. This sequence encodes CASSPGSGETQYF.

The chain has TRBV7-2 and TRBJ1-5, with D unresolved. This CDR3 is 14 amino acids long. Trimming pared 4 bases from V and 11 bases from J, leaving 18 bases between. Germline CDR1 is SGHTA and CDR2 is FQGNSA. The DNA of the CDR3 is TGTGCCAGCAGCTCCATTACCACGAATAGATCCCAGCATTTT. The encoded protein is CASSSITTNRSQHF.

The gene calls are TRBV7-8 and TRBJ1-1, with a tentative D call TRBD1 (6 bases). Deletions cut 1 base from V and 1 base from J, with 10 bases between. Germline V gene lookup returns CDR1 SGHVS and CDR2 FQNEAQ. This CDR3 contains 15 residues. The CDR3 here is CASSLVGTQNTEAFF. CDR3 nucleotide sequence: TGTGCCAGCAGCTTAGTGGGGACACAGAACACTGAAGCTTTCTTT.

The rearrangement joins TRBV5-1 to TRBJ1-4; 8 nucleotides match TRBD1. V gave up 1 base and J gave up 4 bases; unmatched junction bases: 3. The CDR3 spans 15 residues. CDR1 is SGHRS, CDR2 YFSETQ, per germline. CDR3 in DNA: TGCGCCAGCAGCTTGAAGACAGGGGTTAATGAAAAACTGTTTTTT. This translates into CASSLKTGVNEKLFF.

The J gene is TRBJ2-1, the V gene TRBV11-2; 7 bases are a match to TRBD1. This CDR3 comprises 13 residues. Germline assignment: CDR1 SGHAT and CDR2 FQNNGV. The V gene end was trimmed by 4 bases and the J gene end by 6 bases; junction bases not matched to a gene: 3. The DNA of the CDR3 is TGTGCCAGCAGCTCGACAGGGTTCAATGAGCAGTTCTTC. It is translated as CASSSTGFNEQFF.

The chain uses TRBV3-1 (or the pseudogene TRBV3-2) and TRBJ2-1; tentative D call: TRBD2 (5 bases). CDR1 and CDR2 (germline): LGHDT, YNNKEL (reference sequence). There are 14 residues in the CDR3. V lost 4 bases, J lost 0 bases, and 7 bases lay in between. CDR3 in amino acids: CASSRRDSYNEQFF. The CDR3 bases are TGTGCCAGCAGCCGACGGGACTCCTACAATGAGCAGTTCTTC.

The chain links TRBV6-4 to TRBJ2-3; TRBD2 agrees at 8 bases. The length of the CDR3 is 13 residues. J lost 3 bases, V lost 8 bases, and 4 bases had no gene match. Per the germline V gene, CDR1 is MRHNA and CDR2 is SNTAGT. CDR3 sequence reads: CASSAGATDTQYF. CDR3 sequence (DNA): TGTGCCAGCTCAGCGGGAGCGACAGATACGCAGTATTTT.

The chain couples TRBV11-2 to TRBJ2-7; D possibly corresponds to TRBD1 (5 bases). CDR1 and CDR2 (germline): SGHAT, FQNNGV. Trimming shortened V by 0 bases and J by 5 bases, and 20 bases separated the two germline ends. This CDR3 spans 17 amino acids. The CDR3 spells CASSLEGPHRIPDEQYF. DNA for the CDR3: TGTGCCAGCAGCTTAGAGGGCCCCCACAGGATCCCCGACGAGCAGTACTTC.

This clone was recorded only once. The V gene is TRBV18, the J gene TRBJ2-3, with TRBD1 matching 7 bases. The V gene end was trimmed by 6 bases and the J gene end by 5 bases; junction bases not matched to a gene: 11. Per germline, CDR1 KGHSH and CDR2 LQKENI. The CDR3 is 15 amino acids. The DNA for the CDR3 is TGTGCCAGCTCTCGAGAGGGGGCAATAATAGATACGCAGTATTTT. This translates into CASSREGAIIDTQYF.

The gene calls are TRBV18 and TRBJ1-5, with 8 bases identical to TRBD1. Looked up from germline, CDR1 is KGHSH and CDR2 is LQKENI. V lost 5 bases, J lost 5 bases, and 5 bases stayed unmatched. The length of the CDR3 is 14 residues. The CDR3 region is CASSKTGVDQPQHF. The CDR3 DNA is TGTGCCAGCTCAAAGACAGGGGTCGATCAGCCCCAGCATTTT.

The rearrangement uses TRBV13 and TRBJ1-5, with a weak D call TRBD1 (6 bases). Trimming removed 5 bases from V and 0 bases from J, with 11 bases in between. This CDR3 has 15 amino acids. CDR1 and CDR2 (germline): PRHDT, FYEKMQ (reference sequence). CDR3 coding DNA: TGTGCCAGCAGCGTATACAGGGTTAGCAATCAGCCCCAGCATTTT. Translation: CASSVYRVSNQPQHF.

The chain joins TRBV2 to TRBJ2-3; a possible D gene is TRBD2 (5 bases). This CDR3 region has 14 residues. Between the trimmed V and J ends, which lost 0 bases and 6 bases, there was a span of 10 bases. Germline values: CDR1 SNHLY, CDR2 FYNNEI. The CDR3 protein is CASSEARVGDTQYF. Written as DNA, the CDR3 is TGTGCCAGCAGTGAAGCGCGGGTAGGGGATACGCAGTATTTT. The full variable domain, completed using reference TRBV2 and TRBJ2-3, is EPEVTQTPSHQVTQMGQEVILRCVPISNHLYFYWYRQILGQKVEFLVSFYNNEISEKSEIFDDQFSVERPDGSNFTLKIRSTKLEDSAMYFCASSEARVGDTQYFGPGTRLTVL.